This entry lists 20 T cell receptor beta chains sequenced from one sample in a study of glioma-infiltrating T cells. Using RNA template, CDR3s of TCR alpha and beta were amplified with iRepertoire arm-PCR. TCRdb ran MiXCR on the multiplex PCR reads and lists one entry per CDR3 protein. The data show approximately 120,000 distinct CDR3 sequences, 25% to 30% seen once. Sample: glioma tissue, nonneoplastic brain tissue, or PBMCs (not recorded which). These receptors all stem from a human donor with low-grade glioma or glioblastoma, undergoing nonglioma brain surgery, or in good health (not recorded which).

The table lists this clonotype with many counts. The V call is TRBV7-8, the J call TRBJ2-7; D not resolved. V gave up 1 base and J gave up 4 bases, with 2 bases separating them. This CDR3 comprises 11 residues. Germline CDR1 reads SGHVS; CDR2 reads FQNEAQ. The CDR3 region has the DNA TGTGCCAGCAGCTTAGATTACGAGCAGTACTTC. The encoded protein is CASSLDYEQYF.

This clonotype has a single count. A much larger clone lies one base from this, so it may be a read error. This sequence joins TRBV7-9 and TRBJ2-7, with D tentatively TRBD2 (6 bases). CDR1 and CDR2 from the germline V gene are SEHNR and FQNEAQ (reference sequence). Between the trimmed V and J ends, which lost 10 bases and 0 bases, there was a span of 19 bases. The CDR3 has 15 amino acids. The CDR3: CATSSRGSTSYEQYF. The CDR3 coding sequence is TGTGCCACTTCCTCGCGGGGTTCCACCTCCTACGAGCAGTACTTC.

The rearrangement links TRBV4-2 to TRBJ1-2; tentative D call: TRBD1 (5 bases). Trimming pared 7 bases from V and 4 bases from J, leaving 13 bases between. From germline, CDR1 is LGHNA and CDR2 YNFKEQ. The CDR3 extends over 13 amino acids. The CDR3 sequence is CASTPGGFYGYTF. In DNA form, the CDR3 reads TGTGCCAGCACCCCGGGGGGATTCTATGGCTACACCTTC.

As for this clonotype: This sequence may be a read error, since a much larger clone differs from it by one base. The rearrangement joins TRBV18 to TRBJ1-5, with D perhaps matching TRBD1 (5 bases). The CDR3 has 16 amino acids. The V gene's germline CDR1 is KGHSH and CDR2 LQKENI. V lost 6 bases and J lost 2, with 17 bases in between. The CDR3 is CASSRGTTAGNQPQHF. DNA of the CDR3: TGTGCCAGCTCCCGCGGGACGACCGCGGGCAATCAGCCCCAGCATTTT.

This clonotype was recorded a few times. This chain connects TRBV12-2 to TRBJ1-1; no DNA check was done on the table's D call, TRBD1. TRBV12-2 is shown as a pseudogene. The CDR3 extends over 15 amino acids. CDR3 loop: CASRSRDRGRGEAFF. The DNA for the CDR3 is TGTGCAAGTCGCTCGAGGGACAGGGGGCGAGGGGAAGCTTTCTTT.

On this clonotype itself: A single base separates this from a much larger clone, so it may be a read error. This chain links TRBV29-1 with TRBJ1-2, with D maybe TRBD1 (6 bases). The V gene's germline CDR1 is SQVTM and CDR2 ANQGSEA. The V gene lost 5 bases and the J gene lost 4 bases, with 20 bases spanning the gap. This CDR3 contains 15 residues. The CDR3 sequence: CSVPGQFTGFYGYTF. CDR3 in DNA: TGCAGCGTTCCCGGACAGTTTACCGGCTTCTATGGCTACACCTTC.

In its sample, this clonotype was seen many times. The V and J genes are TRBV11-2 and TRBJ2-1; D ambiguous. The V gene lost 5 bases and the J gene lost 0 bases, with 17 bases spanning the gap. Germline CDR1 is SGHAT and CDR2 is FQNNGV. This CDR3 is 17 amino acids long. The CDR3 region is CASSNIQGSSSYNEQFF. In nucleotides, the CDR3 is TGTGCCAGCAGCAATATACAAGGGTCGAGCTCCTACAATGAGCAGTTCTTC.

This clonotype was observed at least ten times. No DNA is shown, since the ends of the CDR3 on it are uncertain; the CDR3 is the one TCRdb lists. The rearrangement joins TRBV28 to TRBJ1-1; TRBD1, the table's D call, lacks a check against the DNA. Germline V CDR1 and CDR2: MDHEN, SYDVKM. From its first to its last residue, the CDR3 has 14 amino acids. The CDR3 sequence: CASSSSGRNTEAFF.

This clonotype was recorded at least ten times. This rearrangement joins TRBV29-1 to TRBJ2-3; a weak D match, TRBD2 (6 bases). V gave up 4 bases and J gave up 2 bases, with 13 bases separating them. This CDR3 contains 14 residues. CDR1 is SQVTM and CDR2 is ANQGSEA in the germline V gene. The CDR3 sequence is CSVGARRDTDTQYF. The CDR3 DNA reads as TGCAGCGTTGGGGCCCGGAGGGACACAGATACGCAGTATTTT.

The chain links TRBV5-1 to TRBJ2-3, with unresolved D. Germline V gene lookup returns CDR1 SGHRS and CDR2 YFSETQ. Trimming removed 1 base at V and 2 bases at J, with 8 bases between. The CDR3 spans 14 residues. CDR3 amino acids: CASSLWHYTDTQYF. For the CDR3, the DNA is TGCGCCAGCAGCTTGTGGCATTACACAGATACGCAGTATTTT.

This clonotype was observed many times. The chain has TRBV18 and TRBJ2-1, with TRBD2 identical over 9 bases. There are 14 residues in the CDR3. The V and J ends lost 3 bases and 8 bases, in that order; junction bases with no gene match: 5. Per germline, CDR1 KGHSH and CDR2 LQKENI. Written as DNA, the CDR3 is TGTGCCAGCTCACCGGCTAGCGGGATCCATGAGCAGTTCTTC. This sequence encodes CASSPASGIHEQFF.

The sample holds many counts of this clonotype. This chain uses TRBV2 with TRBJ2-1, with unresolved D. This CDR3 spans 12 amino acids. In germline, CDR1 is SNHLY, CDR2 FYNNEI. Trimming took off 0 bases at V and 7 bases at J, with 4 bases between the two ends. The CDR3 nucleotides are TGTGCCAGCAGTGAAGCGGGTAATGAGCAGTTCTTC. It is translated as CASSEAGNEQFF.

The chain recombines TRBV9 with TRBJ2-5; 14 positions match TRBD2. The J segment lost 3 bases and the V segment lost 0 bases, leaving 4 bases of the junction unmatched. The germline gives CDR1 SGDLS, CDR2 YYNGEE. The CDR3 totals 17 residues. Here the CDR3 reads CASSVALGLAGEETQYF. The CDR3 DNA sequence: TGTGCCAGCAGCGTAGCTTTGGGACTAGCGGGAGAAGAGACCCAGTACTTC.

V is TRBV28 and J is TRBJ2-6, with a tentative D call TRBD1 (6 bases). Germline assignment: CDR1 MDHEN and CDR2 SYDVKM. The CDR3 sequence is 18 residues long. Trimming took 10 bases from V and 4 from J, leaving 26 bases between them. The CDR3 reads CATLGDRRLTPGANVLTF. CDR3 coding DNA: TGTGCCACCCTTGGTGACAGGCGACTTACCCCCGGGGCCAACGTCCTGACTTTC.

This clonotype was picked up many times. V and J are TRBV12-3 or TRBV12-4 and TRBJ2-7, with D perhaps assigned TRBD1 or TRBD2 (5 bases each). Trimming removed 8 bases from V and 2 bases from J, with 13 bases in between. CDR3 length equals 13 residues. The CDR3 region has the DNA TGTGCCAGCCAGAGGGGTTTGGCCTACGAGCAGTACTTC. It encodes CASQRGLAYEQYF.

This clonotype was picked up many times. The rearrangement uses TRBV24-1 and TRBJ2-1, with TRBD1 matching 7 bases. Trimming took 3 bases from V and 5 from J; bases not matched to a gene: 6. CDR1 is KGHDR and CDR2 is SFDVKD in the germline V gene. The CDR3 runs to 15 residues. The CDR3 DNA is TGTGCCACCAGTGATCCCCAAACAGGGGACAATGAGCAGTTCTTC. This encodes CATSDPQTGDNEQFF.

In regard to this clonotype: One end of the junction varies from germline; a read error may be responsible. The rearrangement uses TRBV6-2 or TRBV6-3 and TRBJ1-1; no definite D call. Germline V CDR1 and CDR2: MNHEY, SVGEGT. The CDR3 sequence is 15 residues long. This CDR3 is CASGYPPEGDTEAFF. The CDR3 nucleotides read TGTGCCAGCGGTTACCCCCCCGAGGGAGACACTGAAGCTTTCTTT.

At least ten counts were recorded for this clonotype. The chain joins TRBV20-1 to TRBJ2-2; D is ambiguous. Germline CDR1 DFQATT, CDR2 SNEGSKA (reference sequence). V shed 1 base and J shed 3 bases, with 6 bases lying between them. This CDR3 contains 13 residues. In nucleotides, the CDR3 is TGCAGTGCTAGAGTCCAGGACACCGGGGAGCTGTTTTTT. Translated: CSARVQDTGELFF.

This clonotype was observed many times. The J gene is TRBJ2-1, the V gene TRBV28, with TRBD1 identical over 8 bases. Germline assignment: CDR1 MDHEN and CDR2 SYDVKM. The CDR3 consists of 19 residues. V shed 5 bases, J shed 2 bases, and the junction held 17 bases outside the gene matches. CDR3 nucleotides: TGTGCCAGCAGTGCCGGACAGGGAGCCAATTCCGAGACCTACAATGAGCAGTTCTTC. It yields the protein CASSAGQGANSETYNEQFF.

This clonotype was recorded at least ten times. The V gene is TRBV6-1, the J gene TRBJ2-7; 8 bases are shared with TRBD1. The CDR3 totals 15 residues. V was clipped by 2 bases and J by 3 bases; unmatched bases: 6. Germline V gene lookup returns CDR1 MNHNS and CDR2 SASEGT. The CDR3 is CASSEPGQAVYEQYF. CDR3 nucleotides: TGTGCCAGCAGTGAACCGGGACAGGCGGTCTACGAGCAGTACTTC.